The 10 T cell receptor beta chains listed next were all sequenced from one sample in a study of molecular identifiers for immune sequencing clone quantification. Each CDR3 protein gets one entry after TCRdb re-called the PCR reads with MiXCR. The sample has hundreds of thousands of distinct CDR3 sequences, about 25% seen once. Sequenced material: naive CD8+ T cells from blood, with Jurkat cell RNA spiked in. Subset described: FACS-sorted CD8+CD4-CCR7+CD45RA+ naive T cells. Every receptor here comes from a human donor in good health. Some libraries in this study had Jurkat cell RNA spiked in.

Concerning this clonotype itself: A much larger clone differs from this one at a single base, so this may be a read error. V usage is TRBV12-3 or TRBV12-4 and J usage is TRBJ2-7, with D tentatively TRBD2 (5 bases). The CDR3 runs 13 residues. The CDR3, as DNA: TGTGCCAGCAGTATAGGACTGCTTTACGAGCGGTACTTC. Residues: CASSIGLLYERYF.

In its sample, this clonotype was seen many times. This chain links TRBV4-1 with TRBJ1-4; weak D call: TRBD1 (5 bases). The germline V gene has CDR1 MGHRA and CDR2 YSYEKL. V was pared by 1 base and J by 7 bases, with 10 bases between. This CDR3 has 14 residues. The CDR3 reads CASSQVTAVEKLFF. DNA of the CDR3: TGCGCCAGCAGCCAAGTGACAGCCGTTGAAAAACTGTTTTTT.

For this clonotype: This may arise from a read error, as a much more abundant clone is one base away. This chain links TRBV12-3 or TRBV12-4 with TRBJ2-2, with no clear D. V dropped 4 bases and J dropped 7 bases, with 7 bases sitting between them. The CDR3 runs to 12 residues. The CDR3 is CASSSVVGELFF. The CDR3 DNA follows: TGTGCCAGCAGTTCGGTTGTCGGGGAGCTGTTTTTT.

This clonotype has at least ten counts. The rearrangement joins TRBV5-4 to TRBJ2-7; D ambiguous. The CDR3 is made up of 13 amino acids. Trimming cost V 2 bases and J 2 bases, with 8 bases left between them. Germline CDR1 is SGHNT and CDR2 is YYREEE (reference sequence). The CDR3 nucleotides read TGTGCCAGCAGCTTTAGACCAGCCTACGAGCAGTACTTC. Translating gives CASSFRPAYEQYF.

The V gene is TRBV19, the J gene TRBJ1-1, with a weak D call TRBD1 (6 bases). V lost 4 bases and J 4 bases, leaving 16 bases between the germline ends. Germline CDR1 reads LNHDA; CDR2 reads SQIVND (reference sequence). This CDR3 is 15 amino acids long. CDR3 DNA sequence: TGTGCCAGTAGTAAGGACAGCGGGGTCGGCACTGAAGCTTTCTTT. The encoded protein is CASSKDSGVGTEAFF.

Ten or more counts support this clonotype. This rearrangement joins TRBV7-6 to TRBJ1-3; D is ambiguous. Germline loops: CDR1 SGHVS, CDR2 FNYEAQ. Trimming cost V 6 bases and J 0 bases, with 24 bases left between them. The CDR3 totals 19 residues. CDR3 DNA sequence: TGTGCCAGCAGTTCTCCGGCGGGTGACTCTTACATCTCTGGAAACACCATATATTTT. Translating gives CASSSPAGDSYISGNTIYF.

In regard to this clonotype: Since a much larger clone is just one base distant, this may be a read error. This chain links TRBV2 with TRBJ2-6; 7 positions agree with TRBD1. The length of the CDR3 is 19 residues. V shed 1 base, J shed 0 bases, and the junction held 9 bases outside the gene matches. In germline, CDR1 is SNHLY, CDR2 FYNNEI. CDR3 sequence reads: CASSEEGWTGRSGANVLTF. The CDR3, as DNA: TGTGCCAGCAGTGAAGAAGGTTGGACAGGCCGCTCTGGGGCCAACGTCCTGACTTTC.

This clonotype has only a few counts. The J gene is TRBJ1-5, the V gene TRBV12-5; D is uncertain. Trimming removed 1 base at V and 3 bases at J, with 4 bases between. Germline values: CDR1 LGHNT, CDR2 FRNRAP. This CDR3 has 13 residues. The CDR3 DNA is TGTGCTAGTGGTTTGGACCTCAATCAGCCCCAGCATTTT. Residues: CASGLDLNQPQHF. The full variable domain, with the rest looked up from reference TRBV12-5 and TRBJ1-5, is DARVTQTPRHKVTEMGQEVTMRCQPILGHNTVFWYRQTMMQGLELLAYFRNRAPLDDSGMPKDRFSAEMPDATLATLKIQPSEPRDSAVYFCASGLDLNQPQHFGDGTRLSIL.

This clonotype was seen only a few times. The rearrangement joins TRBV19 to TRBJ1-2, with 9 nucleotides matching TRBD1. Germline CDR1 LNHDA, CDR2 SQIVND (reference sequence). The CDR3 spans 13 residues. The J segment lost 7 bases and the V segment lost 6 bases, leaving 6 bases of the junction unmatched. CDR3 DNA sequence: TGTGCCAGTAGCGGACAGGGGTTCGGTGGCTACACCTTC. It encodes CASSGQGFGGYTF.

The gene calls are TRBV12-3 or TRBV12-4 and TRBJ2-7; perhaps TRBD2 as D (7 bases). This CDR3 comprises 17 residues. Trimming shortened V by 4 bases and J by 2 bases, and 21 bases separated the two germline ends. The CDR3 coding sequence is TGTGCCAGCAGTTCACCTGACTATCGAGGGGGGGCCTACGAGCAGTACTTC. Translation: CASSSPDYRGGAYEQYF.